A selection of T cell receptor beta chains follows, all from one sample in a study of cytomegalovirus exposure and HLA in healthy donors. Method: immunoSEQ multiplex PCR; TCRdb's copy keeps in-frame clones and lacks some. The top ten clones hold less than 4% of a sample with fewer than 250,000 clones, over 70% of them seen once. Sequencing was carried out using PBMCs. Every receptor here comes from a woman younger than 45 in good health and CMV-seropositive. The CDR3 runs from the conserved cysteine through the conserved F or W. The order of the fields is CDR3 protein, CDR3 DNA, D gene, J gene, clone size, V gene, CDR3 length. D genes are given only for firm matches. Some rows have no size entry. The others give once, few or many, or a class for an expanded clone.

CDR3 protein: CASGGTSGFWEQYF; CDR3 DNA: TGTGCCAGCGGCGGGACTAGCGGGTTTTGGGAGCAGTACTTC; D gene: TRBD2; J gene: TRBJ2-7; clone size: .; V gene: TRBV6-6; CDR3 length: 14
CDR3 protein: CASSQARADVTDTQYF; CDR3 DNA: TGCGCCAGCAGCCAAGCGAGGGCGGACGTAACAGATACGCAGTATTTT; D gene: .; J gene: TRBJ2-3; clone size: .; V gene: TRBV4-1; CDR3 length: 16
CDR3 protein: CASSLVADTDTQYF; CDR3 DNA: TGTGCCAGCAGCTTGGTCGCGGACACAGATACGCAGTATTTT; D gene: .; J gene: TRBJ2-3; clone size: .; V gene: TRBV5-4; CDR3 length: 14
CDR3 protein: CSTQPGVGGEQYF; CDR3 DNA: TGCAGCACCCAACCGGGAGTGGGAGGCGAGCAGTACTTC; D gene: .; J gene: TRBJ2-7; clone size: .; V gene: TRBV29-1; CDR3 length: 13
CDR3 protein: CASSRGTDYGYTF; CDR3 DNA: TGTGCCAGTAGTAGAGGGACAGACTATGGCTACACCTTC; D gene: TRBD1; J gene: TRBJ1-2; clone size: .; V gene: TRBV19; CDR3 length: 13
CDR3 protein: CAISPGQSPSYEQYF; CDR3 DNA: TGTGCCATTTCCCCGGGACAGAGCCCCTCCTACGAGCAGTACTTC; D gene: TRBD1; J gene: TRBJ2-7; clone size: few; V gene: TRBV28; CDR3 length: 15
CDR3 protein: CASSLGSVGVETQYF; CDR3 DNA: TGCGCCAGCAGCTTGGGGAGCGTTGGCGTGGAGACCCAGTACTTC; D gene: .; J gene: TRBJ2-5; clone size: .; V gene: TRBV5-1; CDR3 length: 15
CDR3 protein: CASSPRSAELYNEQFF; CDR3 DNA: TGTGCCAGCAGCCCCCGTTCTGCGGAGCTCTACAATGAGCAGTTCTTC; D gene: .; J gene: TRBJ2-1; clone size: .; V gene: TRBV7-9; CDR3 length: 16
CDR3 protein: CASSPTSGRVYEQYF; CDR3 DNA: TGCGCCAGCAGCCCGACTAGCGGGAGGGTCTACGAGCAGTACTTC; D gene: TRBD2; J gene: TRBJ2-7; clone size: .; V gene: TRBV5-1; CDR3 length: 15
CDR3 protein: CASRTREDRNIQYF; CDR3 DNA: TGTGCCAGCAGGACGCGGGAGGACAGAAACATTCAGTACTTC; D gene: TRBD2; J gene: TRBJ2-4; clone size: few; V gene: TRBV5-8; CDR3 length: 14
CDR3 protein: CATSETGEGEKLFF; CDR3 DNA: TGTGCCACCAGCGAAACAGGGGAAGGTGAAAAACTGTTTTTT; D gene: TRBD1; J gene: TRBJ1-4; clone size: few; V gene: TRBV15; CDR3 length: 14
CDR3 protein: CASHGPGIIVYEQYF; CDR3 DNA: TGTGCCAGCCACGGCCCCGGGATCATCGTCTACGAGCAGTACTTC; D gene: .; J gene: TRBJ2-7; clone size: .; V gene: TRBV6-1; CDR3 length: 15
CDR3 protein: CASSVTSGNTGELFF; CDR3 DNA: TGTGCCAGCAGCGTGACTAGCGGGAACACCGGGGAGCTGTTTTTT; D gene: TRBD2; J gene: TRBJ2-2; clone size: .; V gene: TRBV28; CDR3 length: 15
CDR3 protein: CASLGGVASPLHF; CDR3 DNA: TGTGCCAGCCTAGGGGGGGTCGCTTCACCCCTCCACTTT; D gene: .; J gene: TRBJ1-6; clone size: .; V gene: TRBV7-2; CDR3 length: 13
CDR3 protein: CASSLQAGGPSEQFF; CDR3 DNA: TGTGCCAGCAGCTTGCAAGCGGGAGGGCCTAGTGAGCAGTTCTTC; D gene: TRBD2; J gene: TRBJ2-1; clone size: once; V gene: TRBV5-4; CDR3 length: 15
CDR3 protein: CASSFAGITEAFF; CDR3 DNA: TGTGCCAGCAGTTTTGCAGGGATAACTGAAGCTTTCTTT; D gene: .; J gene: TRBJ1-1; clone size: .; V gene: TRBV27; CDR3 length: 13
CDR3 protein: CASSWALQNNEQFF; CDR3 DNA: TGCGCCAGCAGCTGGGCGCTACAGAACAATGAGCAGTTCTTC; D gene: .; J gene: TRBJ2-1; clone size: .; V gene: TRBV5-1; CDR3 length: 14
CDR3 protein: CASSPRTGADEKLFF; CDR3 DNA: TGTGCCAGCAGTCCTCGGACAGGGGCGGATGAAAAACTGTTTTTT; D gene: TRBD1; J gene: TRBJ1-4; clone size: .; V gene: TRBV6-1; CDR3 length: 15
CDR3 protein: CATSGTVLPTDTQYF; CDR3 DNA: TGTGCCACCAGCGGGACAGTCTTACCCACAGATACGCAGTATTTT; D gene: TRBD1; J gene: TRBJ2-3; clone size: .; V gene: TRBV15; CDR3 length: 15
CDR3 protein: CASSEWPGDNYGYTF; CDR3 DNA: TGTGCCAGCAGTGAATGGCCAGGTGATAACTATGGCTACACCTTC; D gene: .; J gene: TRBJ1-2; clone size: .; V gene: TRBV6-1; CDR3 length: 15
CDR3 protein: CASSVSGRKAFGASGRPSYNEQFF; CDR3 DNA: TGTGCCAGCAGCGTCTCAGGGAGGAAAGCTTTCGGGGCTAGCGGGAGACCCTCCTACAATGAGCAGTTCTTC; D gene: TRBD2; J gene: TRBJ2-1; clone size: .; V gene: TRBV9; CDR3 length: 24
CDR3 protein: CSSSSTLGEPSGNTIYF; CDR3 DNA: TGTTCCAGCAGCTCGACACTTGGTGAGCCCTCTGGAAACACCATATATTTT; D gene: .; J gene: TRBJ1-3; clone size: .; V gene: TRBV7-9; CDR3 length: 17
CDR3 protein: CASSWTSGANTGELFF; CDR3 DNA: TGCGCCAGCAGCTGGACTAGCGGGGCGAACACCGGGGAGCTGTTTTTT; D gene: TRBD2; J gene: TRBJ2-2; clone size: .; V gene: TRBV5-1; CDR3 length: 16
CDR3 protein: CAISRQGSYTF; CDR3 DNA: TGTGCCATCAGCAGACAGGGCAGCTACACCTTC; D gene: TRBD1; J gene: TRBJ1-2; clone size: .; V gene: TRBV10-3; CDR3 length: 11
CDR3 protein: CASSESQGRRNEKLFF; CDR3 DNA: TGCGCCAGCAGTGAGTCACAGGGAAGGAGGAATGAAAAACTGTTTTTT; D gene: .; J gene: TRBJ1-4; clone size: few; V gene: TRBV10-1; CDR3 length: 16
CDR3 protein: CASSEQGETQYF; CDR3 DNA: TGTGCCAGCAGTGAGCAGGGAGAGACCCAGTACTTC; D gene: .; J gene: TRBJ2-5; clone size: .; V gene: TRBV2; CDR3 length: 12
CDR3 protein: CASSPSSGSYNEQFF; CDR3 DNA: TGCGCCAGCAGCCCATCTAGCGGGAGCTACAATGAGCAGTTCTTC; D gene: TRBD2; J gene: TRBJ2-1; clone size: .; V gene: TRBV5-1; CDR3 length: 15